This T cell receptor (beta chain) was identified during a study of PD-L1 blockade in urothelial cancer. Across the whole study: Blood was evaluated 3 weeks (second dose) and 6 weeks after therapy began. Blood gave a median about 150,000 T cells.

Regarding time point: peripheral blood 6 weeks after treatment start. Profiling relied on immunoSEQ multiplex PCR, and the TCRdb table lists in-frame clones only, not all of them. The data hold 20,000 to 25,000 clones, with around nine tenths observed a single time. Specimen: PBMCs, collected around atezolizumab (anti-PD-L1) treatment. The TCR comes from a woman aged 55-75 years with urothelial cancer.

The CDR3 is CASTPRAGAYEQYF. In DNA form, the CDR3 reads TGTGCCAGCACCCCTAGAGCGGGAGCTTACGAGCAGTACTTC. The chain is built from TRBV7-2 and TRBJ2-7, with 8 bases that match TRBD2. Per germline, CDR1 SGHTA and CDR2 FQGNSA. With 7 bases clipped from V and 4 bases from J, the junction kept 9 bases outside the gene matches. This CDR3 spans 14 amino acids.